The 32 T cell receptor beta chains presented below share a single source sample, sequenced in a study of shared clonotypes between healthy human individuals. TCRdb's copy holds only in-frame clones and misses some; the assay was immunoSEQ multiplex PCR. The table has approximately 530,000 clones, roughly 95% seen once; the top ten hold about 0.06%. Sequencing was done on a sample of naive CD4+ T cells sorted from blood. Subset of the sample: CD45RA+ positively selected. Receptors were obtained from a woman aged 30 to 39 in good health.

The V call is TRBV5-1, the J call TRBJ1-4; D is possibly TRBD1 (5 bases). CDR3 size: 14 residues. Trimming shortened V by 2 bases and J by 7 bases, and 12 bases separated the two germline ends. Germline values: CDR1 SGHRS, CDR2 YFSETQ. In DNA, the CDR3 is TGCGCCAGCAGCTTCTCGACAGACTTTGAAAAACTGTTTTTT. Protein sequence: CASSFSTDFEKLFF.

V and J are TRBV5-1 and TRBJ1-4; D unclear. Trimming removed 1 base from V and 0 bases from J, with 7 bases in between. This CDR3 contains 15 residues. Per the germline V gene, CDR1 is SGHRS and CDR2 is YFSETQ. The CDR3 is CASSLTIPTNEKLFF. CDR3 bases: TGCGCCAGCAGCTTGACGATCCCAACTAATGAAAAACTGTTTTTT.

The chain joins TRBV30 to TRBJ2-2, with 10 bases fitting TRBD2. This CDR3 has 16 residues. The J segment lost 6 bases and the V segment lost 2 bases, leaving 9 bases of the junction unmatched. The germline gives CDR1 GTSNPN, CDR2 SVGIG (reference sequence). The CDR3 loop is CAWSSSGTSAAGELFF. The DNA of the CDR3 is TGTGCCTGGAGTTCGAGCGGGACTAGCGCGGCCGGGGAGCTGTTTTTT.

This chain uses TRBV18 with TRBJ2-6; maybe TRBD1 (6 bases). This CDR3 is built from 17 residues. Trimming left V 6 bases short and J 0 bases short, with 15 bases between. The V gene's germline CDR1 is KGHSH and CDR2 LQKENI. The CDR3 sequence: CASSADRISSGANVLTF. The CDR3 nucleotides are TGTGCCAGCTCGGCCGACAGGATAAGCTCTGGGGCCAACGTCCTGACTTTC.

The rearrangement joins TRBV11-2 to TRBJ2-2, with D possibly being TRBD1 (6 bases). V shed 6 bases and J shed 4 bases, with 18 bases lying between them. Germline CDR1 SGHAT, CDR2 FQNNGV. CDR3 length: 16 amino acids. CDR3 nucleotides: TGTGCCAGCAGGTTTCACAGGGAGTGGGTCACCGGGGAGCTGTTTTTT. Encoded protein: CASRFHREWVTGELFF.

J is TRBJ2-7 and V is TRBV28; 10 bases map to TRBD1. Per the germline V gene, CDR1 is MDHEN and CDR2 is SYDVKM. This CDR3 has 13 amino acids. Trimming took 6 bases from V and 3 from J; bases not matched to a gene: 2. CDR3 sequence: CASRRDRGYEQYF. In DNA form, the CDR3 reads TGTGCCAGCAGGAGGGACAGGGGCTACGAGCAGTACTTC.

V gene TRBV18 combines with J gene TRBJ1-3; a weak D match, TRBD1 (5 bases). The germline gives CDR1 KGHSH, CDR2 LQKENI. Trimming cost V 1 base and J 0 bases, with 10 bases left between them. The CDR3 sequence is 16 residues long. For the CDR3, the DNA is TGTGCCAGCTCACCACGGCAGGGAGACTCTGGAAACACCATATATTTT. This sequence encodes CASSPRQGDSGNTIYF. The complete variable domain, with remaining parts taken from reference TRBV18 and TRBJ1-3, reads NAGVMQNPRHLVRRRGQEARLRCSPMKGHSHVYWYRQLPEEGLKFMVYLQKENIIDESGMPKERFSAEFPKEGPSILRIQQVVRGDSAAYFCASSPRQGDSGNTIYFGEGSWLTVV.

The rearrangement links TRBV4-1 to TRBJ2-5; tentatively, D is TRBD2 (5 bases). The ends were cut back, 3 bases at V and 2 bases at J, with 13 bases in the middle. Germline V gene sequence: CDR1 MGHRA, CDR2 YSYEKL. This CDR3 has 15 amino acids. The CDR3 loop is CASSQDGRQQETQYF. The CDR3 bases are TGCGCCAGCAGCCAGGATGGGAGACAACAAGAGACCCAGTACTTC.

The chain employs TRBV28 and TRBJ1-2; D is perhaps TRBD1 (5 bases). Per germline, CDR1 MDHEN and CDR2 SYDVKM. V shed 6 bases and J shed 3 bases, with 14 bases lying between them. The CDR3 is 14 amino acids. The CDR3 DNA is TGTGCCAGCAGCCCAGGGTCTTTGTACTATGGCTACACCTTC. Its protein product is CASSPGSLYYGYTF.

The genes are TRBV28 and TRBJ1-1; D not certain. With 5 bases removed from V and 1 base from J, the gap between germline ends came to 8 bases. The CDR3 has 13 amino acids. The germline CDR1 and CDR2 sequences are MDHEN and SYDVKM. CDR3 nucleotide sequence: TGTGCCAGCAGTCCGCAAACGAACACTGAAGCTTTCTTT. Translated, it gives CASSPQTNTEAFF.

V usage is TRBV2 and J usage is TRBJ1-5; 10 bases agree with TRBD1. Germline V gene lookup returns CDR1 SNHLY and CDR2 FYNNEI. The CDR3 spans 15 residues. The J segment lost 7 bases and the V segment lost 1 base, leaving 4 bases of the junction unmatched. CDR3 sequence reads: CASSEEGQGQQPQHF. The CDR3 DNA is TGTGCCAGCAGTGAAGAGGGACAGGGGCAGCAGCCCCAGCATTTT.

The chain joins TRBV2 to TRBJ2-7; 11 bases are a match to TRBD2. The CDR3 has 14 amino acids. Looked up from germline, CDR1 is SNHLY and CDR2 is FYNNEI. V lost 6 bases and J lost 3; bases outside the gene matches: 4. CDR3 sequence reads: CASSQLAGDYEQYF. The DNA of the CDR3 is TGTGCCAGCAGCCAACTAGCGGGAGACTACGAGCAGTACTTC.

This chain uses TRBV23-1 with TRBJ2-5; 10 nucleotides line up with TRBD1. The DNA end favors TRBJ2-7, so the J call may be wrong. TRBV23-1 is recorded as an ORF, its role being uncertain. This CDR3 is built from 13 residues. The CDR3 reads CASGRDRGYEQYF. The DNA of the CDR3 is TGCGCCAGCGGCCGGGACAGGGGATACGAGCAGTACTTC.

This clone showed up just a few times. CDR3 DNA sequence: TGTGCCAGCAGTGGAGGACTCATAGAGGGTACTCAGCCCCAGCATTTT. This gives the protein CASSGGLIEGTQPQHF. This chain uses TRBV6-1 with TRBJ1-5; no clear D. Trimming removed 4 bases from V and 6 bases from J, with 19 bases in between. The CDR3 is 16 amino acids. Germline V gives CDR1 MNHNS, CDR2 SASEGT.

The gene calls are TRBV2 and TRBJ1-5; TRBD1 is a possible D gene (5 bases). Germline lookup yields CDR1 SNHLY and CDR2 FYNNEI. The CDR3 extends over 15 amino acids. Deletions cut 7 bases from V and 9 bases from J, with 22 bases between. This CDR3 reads CASTQMGGWIGPQHF. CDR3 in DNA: TGTGCCAGCACCCAAATGGGGGGTTGGATCGGGCCCCAGCATTTT.

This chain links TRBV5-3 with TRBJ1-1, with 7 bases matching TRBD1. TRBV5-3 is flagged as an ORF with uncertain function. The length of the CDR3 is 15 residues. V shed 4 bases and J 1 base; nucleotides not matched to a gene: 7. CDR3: CARSPTGWRNTEAFF. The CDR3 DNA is TGTGCCAGAAGCCCGACAGGGTGGAGGAACACTGAAGCTTTCTTT.

CDR3 residues: CASSFWTGANEQYF. CDR3 coding DNA: TGTGCCAGCAGCTTTTGGACAGGGGCGAACGAGCAGTACTTC. The V call is TRBV7-8, the J call TRBJ2-7; 9 bases fit TRBD1. Unmatched junction bases numbered 5, after V lost 3 bases and J lost 5 bases. There are 14 residues in the CDR3. Germline V CDR1 and CDR2: SGHVS, FQNEAQ.

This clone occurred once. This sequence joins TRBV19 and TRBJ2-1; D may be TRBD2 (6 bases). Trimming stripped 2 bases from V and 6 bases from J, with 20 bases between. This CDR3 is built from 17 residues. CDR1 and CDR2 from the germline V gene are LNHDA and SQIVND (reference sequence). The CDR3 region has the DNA TGTGCCAGTAGTATAAGTAATCAAGCGGGCATCCCCAATGAGCAGTTCTTC. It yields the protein CASSISNQAGIPNEQFF.

The CDR3 DNA reads TGCAGTGCGACACAGGGGGCTGAGCAGTTCTTC. Amino acids: CSATQGAEQFF. J is TRBJ2-1 and V is TRBV20-1; TRBD1 matches 9 bases. CDR1 DFQATT and CDR2 SNEGSKA come from the germline V gene (reference sequence). V was pared by 6 bases and J by 9 bases, with 3 bases of the junction left unmatched. This CDR3 contains 11 residues.

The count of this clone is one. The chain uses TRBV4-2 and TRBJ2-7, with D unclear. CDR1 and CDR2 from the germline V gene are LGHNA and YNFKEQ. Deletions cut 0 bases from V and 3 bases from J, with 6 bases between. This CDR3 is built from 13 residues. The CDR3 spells CASSQDEDYEQYF. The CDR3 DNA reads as TGTGCCAGCAGCCAAGATGAGGACTACGAGCAGTACTTC.

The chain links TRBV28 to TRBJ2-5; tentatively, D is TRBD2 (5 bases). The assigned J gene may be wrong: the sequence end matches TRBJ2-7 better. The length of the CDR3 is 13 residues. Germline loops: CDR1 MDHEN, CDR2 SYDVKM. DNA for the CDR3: TGTGCCAGCAGTTTATCTAGCTACTACGAGCAGTACTTC. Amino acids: CASSLSSYYEQYF.

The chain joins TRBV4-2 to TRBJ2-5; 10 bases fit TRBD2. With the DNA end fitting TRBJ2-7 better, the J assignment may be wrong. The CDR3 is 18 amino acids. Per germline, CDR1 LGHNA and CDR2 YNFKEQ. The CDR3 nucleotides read TGTGCCAGCAGCCAAGATGTATGGTCTAGCGGGAGTTACTACGAGCAGTACTTC. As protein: CASSQDVWSSGSYYEQYF.

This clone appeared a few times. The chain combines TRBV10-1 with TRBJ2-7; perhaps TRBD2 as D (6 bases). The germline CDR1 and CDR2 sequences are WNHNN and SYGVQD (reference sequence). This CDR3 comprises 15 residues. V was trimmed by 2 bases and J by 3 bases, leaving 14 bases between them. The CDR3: CASSEGSGTVYEQYF. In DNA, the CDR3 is TGCGCCAGCAGTGAGGGGTCAGGGACTGTCTACGAGCAGTACTTC.

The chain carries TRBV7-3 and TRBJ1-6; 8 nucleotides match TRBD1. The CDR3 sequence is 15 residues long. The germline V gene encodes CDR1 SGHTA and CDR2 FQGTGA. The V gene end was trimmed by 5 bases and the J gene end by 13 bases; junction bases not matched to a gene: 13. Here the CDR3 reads CASSPGQAAQVPLHF. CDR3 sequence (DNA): TGTGCCAGCAGCCCGGGACAGGCGGCTCAAGTGCCCCTCCACTTT.

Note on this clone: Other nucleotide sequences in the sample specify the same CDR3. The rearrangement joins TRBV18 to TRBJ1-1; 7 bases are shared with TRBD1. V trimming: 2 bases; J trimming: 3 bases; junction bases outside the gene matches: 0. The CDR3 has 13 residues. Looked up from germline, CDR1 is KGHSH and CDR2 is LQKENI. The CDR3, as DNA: TGTGCCAGCTCACCAACAGGGGACACTGAAGCTTTCTTT. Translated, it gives CASSPTGDTEAFF. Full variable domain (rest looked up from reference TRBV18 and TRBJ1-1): NAGVMQNPRHLVRRRGQEARLRCSPMKGHSHVYWYRQLPEEGLKFMVYLQKENIIDESGMPKERFSAEFPKEGPSILRIQQVVRGDSAAYFCASSPTGDTEAFFGQGTRLTVV.

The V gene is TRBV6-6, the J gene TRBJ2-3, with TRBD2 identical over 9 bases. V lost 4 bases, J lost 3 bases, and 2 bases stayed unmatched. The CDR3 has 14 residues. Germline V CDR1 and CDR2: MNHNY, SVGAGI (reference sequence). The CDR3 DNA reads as TGTGCCAGCAGTTCCGGACTAGCGACAGATACGCAGTATTTT. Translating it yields CASSSGLATDTQYF.

The CDR3 protein is CASSYERETEAFF. CDR3 coding DNA: TGTGCCAGCAGTTACGAAAGGGAGACTGAAGCTTTCTTT. The chain employs TRBV6-5 and TRBJ1-1; D ambiguous. This CDR3 region has 13 residues. CDR1 MNHEY and CDR2 SVGAGI come from the germline V gene. V gave up 2 bases and J gave up 5 bases, with 9 bases separating them.

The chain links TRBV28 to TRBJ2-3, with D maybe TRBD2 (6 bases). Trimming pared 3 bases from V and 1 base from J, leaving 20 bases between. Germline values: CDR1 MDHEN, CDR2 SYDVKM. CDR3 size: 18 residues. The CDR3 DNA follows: TGTGCCAGCAGTTTCTTGGGTTTGGGGGGAGCGGGCACAGATACGCAGTATTTT. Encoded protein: CASSFLGLGGAGTDTQYF.

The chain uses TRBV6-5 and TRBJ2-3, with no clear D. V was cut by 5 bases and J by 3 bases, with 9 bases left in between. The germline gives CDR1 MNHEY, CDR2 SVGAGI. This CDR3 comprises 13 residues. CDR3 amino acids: CASSKPPTDTQYF. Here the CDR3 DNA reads TGTGCCAGCAGTAAACCCCCGACAGATACGCAGTATTTT.

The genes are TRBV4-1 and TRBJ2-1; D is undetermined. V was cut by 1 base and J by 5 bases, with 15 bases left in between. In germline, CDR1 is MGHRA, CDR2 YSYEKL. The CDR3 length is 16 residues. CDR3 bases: TGCGCCAGCAGCCAAGGAGCGACCCGTAAGAACAATGAGCAGTTCTTC. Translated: CASSQGATRKNNEQFF.

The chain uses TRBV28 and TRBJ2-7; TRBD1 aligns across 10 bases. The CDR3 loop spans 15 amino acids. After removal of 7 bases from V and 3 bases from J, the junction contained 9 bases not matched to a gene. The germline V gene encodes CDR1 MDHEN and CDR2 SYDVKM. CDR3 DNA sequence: TGTGCCAGCAACATCCCCGGGACAGGGGACTACGAGCAGTACTTC. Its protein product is CASNIPGTGDYEQYF.

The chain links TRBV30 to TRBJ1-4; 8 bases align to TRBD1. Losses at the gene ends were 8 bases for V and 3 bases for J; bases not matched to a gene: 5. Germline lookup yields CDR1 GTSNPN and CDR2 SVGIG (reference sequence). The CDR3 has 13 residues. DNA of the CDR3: TGTGCCGTGGACAGGGCCGCTAATGAAAAACTGTTTTTT. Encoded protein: CAVDRAANEKLFF.